What follows are 26 T cell receptor beta chains derived from one specimen sequenced in a study of T cells in localized non-small cell lung cancer. The protocol was immunoSEQ multiplex PCR, while the TCRdb copy is restricted to in-frame clones and leaves out a portion. The table lists more than 45,000 clones, 80% to 90% of them singletons. This material consisted of peripheral blood, taken before any cancer treatment. All receptors come from a male donor older than 55 with stage III squamous cell lung carcinoma.

This chain links TRBV2 with TRBJ1-5; D is possibly TRBD1 (6 bases). Trimming took 6 bases from V and 6 from J, leaving 12 bases between them. Germline CDR1 is SNHLY and CDR2 is FYNNEI. The CDR3 runs 13 residues. The CDR3 loop reads CASRAQGGQPQHF. As DNA, the CDR3 is TGTGCCAGCAGGGCACAGGGCGGTCAGCCCCAGCATTTT.

The rearrangement joins TRBV18 to TRBJ1-1, with D possibly being TRBD1 (5 bases). V gave up 1 base and J gave up 1 base, with 16 bases separating them. Germline V gene lookup returns CDR1 KGHSH and CDR2 LQKENI. This CDR3 region has 17 residues. CDR3 sequence (DNA): TGTGCCAGCTCACCACTTTACGCAGGGAGGAAGAACACTGAAGCTTTCTTT. Residues: CASSPLYAGRKNTEAFF.

V gene TRBV7-6 combines with J gene TRBJ1-2; 8 bases fit TRBD1. V dropped 1 base and J dropped 8; count of bases not matched to a gene: 12. Germline CDR1 SGHVS, CDR2 FNYEAQ. The CDR3 length is 16 residues. The CDR3 DNA sequence: TGTGCCAGCAGCTTAGTCCAGGGGGCGGGGGCAGAAGGCTACACCTTC. Its protein is CASSLVQGAGAEGYTF.

The chain has TRBV7-6 and TRBJ2-2, with D perhaps TRBD2 (5 bases). Per the germline V gene, CDR1 is SGHVS and CDR2 is FNYEAQ. CDR3 length: 15 amino acids. V lost 0 bases to trimming and J lost 6 bases, with 11 bases between them. The CDR3 DNA reads TGTGCCAGCAGCTTAGCGCTTTCCGGGGCCGGGGAGCTGTTTTTT. Translating it yields CASSLALSGAGELFF.

This chain joins TRBV30 and TRBJ2-7; D could derive from TRBD1 or TRBD2 (5 bases each). CDR1 and CDR2 from the germline V gene are GTSNPN and SVGIG (reference sequence). CDR3 length equals 17 residues. The V gene lost 0 bases and the J gene lost 6 bases, with 24 bases spanning the gap. CDR3 sequence (DNA): TGTGCCTGGAGTGTCCCCTCTGGCCGGGGCGCTCAGGCCGAGCAGTACTTC. Its translation: CAWSVPSGRGAQAEQYF.

The sample holds one count of this clone. V gene TRBV4-2 combines with J gene TRBJ2-1; D is possibly TRBD2 (6 bases). CDR3 size: 14 residues. Deletions cut 2 bases from V and 8 bases from J, with 13 bases between. Germline V lookup: CDR1 LGHNA, CDR2 YNFKEQ. CDR3 DNA sequence: TGTGCCAGCAGCCAACCGGGGACTTCAGATGAGCAGTTCTTC. This encodes CASSQPGTSDEQFF.

The CDR3 coding sequence is TGTGCCAGCAGTTTAGGGCCAGTTCAGCCCCAGCATTTT. It codes for CASSLGPVQPQHF. The V and J genes are TRBV28 and TRBJ1-5; no clear D gene. V lost 2 bases, J lost 6 bases, and 8 bases lay in between. The CDR3 runs 13 residues. Germline V lookup: CDR1 MDHEN, CDR2 SYDVKM.

V gene TRBV28 combines with J gene TRBJ2-7; 7 nucleotides align to TRBD1. V shed 8 bases and J 0 bases; nucleotides not matched to a gene: 4. Germline V gives CDR1 MDHEN, CDR2 SYDVKM. The CDR3 contains 13 residues. CDR3 sequence reads: CASSSGGSYEQYF. CDR3 coding DNA: TGTGCCAGCTCGTCAGGGGGCTCCTACGAGCAGTACTTC. Combining the CDR3 with reference TRBV28 and TRBJ2-7 gives the whole variable domain DVKVTQSSRYLVKRTGEKVFLECVQDMDHENMFWYRQDPGLGLRLIYFSYDVKMKEKGDIPEGYSVSREKKERFSLILESASTNQTSMYLCASSSGGSYEQYFGPGTRLTVT.

The rearrangement joins TRBV7-2 to TRBJ2-2; D is possibly TRBD1 or TRBD2 (5 bases each). This CDR3 contains 15 residues. V lost 2 bases, J lost 6 bases, and 13 bases lay in between. The germline CDR1 and CDR2 sequences are SGHTA and FQGNSA. This CDR3 is CASSLSHGASGELFF. The CDR3 bases are TGTGCCAGCAGCTTATCTCACGGGGCTTCCGGGGAGCTGTTTTTT.

This rearrangement joins TRBV7-6 to TRBJ2-7; D perhaps matches TRBD1 (6 bases). This CDR3 has 14 residues. The V gene's germline CDR1 is SGHVS and CDR2 FNYEAQ. Trimming removed 0 bases from V and 3 bases from J, with 9 bases in between. CDR3 loop: CASSLASRGYEQYF. The DNA of the CDR3 is TGTGCCAGCAGCTTAGCCTCCAGGGGCTACGAGCAGTACTTC.

The CDR3 sequence: CASSQDYEAGDTQYF. The CDR3 DNA sequence: TGCGCCAGCAGCCAAGATTACGAGGCGGGAGATACGCAGTATTTT. This rearrangement joins TRBV4-3 to TRBJ2-3, with a possible D match to TRBD2 (5 bases). Looked up from germline, CDR1 is LGHNA and CDR2 is YSLEER. The CDR3 spans 15 residues. The V end was cut by 0 bases, the J end by 5 bases, with 12 bases between.

This clone was seen only a few times. V and J are TRBV6-5 and TRBJ2-7, with 10 bases identical to TRBD1. Germline V gene lookup returns CDR1 MNHEY and CDR2 SVGAGI. V was pared by 0 bases and J by 3 bases, with 2 bases of the junction left unmatched. The CDR3 is 15 amino acids. The CDR3 is CASSYSGQGSYEQYF. The CDR3 DNA follows: TGTGCCAGCAGTTACTCGGGACAGGGGAGCTACGAGCAGTACTTC.

This chain's CDR3 is CASIGGTQETQYF. CDR3 nucleotides: TGTGCCAGCATAGGGGGGACCCAAGAGACCCAGTACTTC. J is TRBJ2-5 and V is TRBV2, with D possibly being TRBD1 or TRBD2 (6 bases each). Germline V CDR1 and CDR2: SNHLY, FYNNEI. The CDR3 length is 13 residues. Trimming took off 7 bases at V and 1 base at J, with 10 bases between the two ends. The entire variable domain, with the rest obtained from reference TRBV2 and TRBJ2-5, is as follows: EPEVTQTPSHQVTQMGQEVILRCVPISNHLYFYWYRQILGQKVEFLVSFYNNEISEKSEIFDDQFSVERPDGSNFTLKIRSTKLEDSAMYFCASIGGTQETQYFGPGTRLLVL.

Only one count was recorded for this clone. V usage is TRBV7-9 and J usage is TRBJ1-1; the match to TRBD1 covers 8 bases. Trimming cost V 5 bases and J 0 bases; bases outside gene matches: 2. The CDR3 has 14 amino acids. The germline gives CDR1 SEHNR, CDR2 FQNEAQ (reference sequence). The CDR3: CASSRTGLNTEAFF. DNA of the CDR3: TGTGCCAGCAGCCGGACAGGGCTGAACACTGAAGCTTTCTTT. The full variable domain, its missing parts supplied by reference TRBV7-9 and TRBJ1-1, is DTGVSQNPRHKITKRGQNVTFRCDPISEHNRLYWYRQTLGQGPEFLTYFQNEAQLEKSRLLSDRFSAERPKGSFSTLEIQRTEQGDSAMYLCASSRTGLNTEAFFGQGTRLTVV.

The chain recombines TRBV6-5 with TRBJ1-2; D gene unclear. CDR3 length: 13 residues. Trimming removed 2 bases at V and 3 bases at J, with 7 bases between. The germline gives CDR1 MNHEY, CDR2 SVGAGI. CDR3 nucleotide sequence: TGTGCCAGCAGTTACAGGACCTACTATGGCTACACCTTC. It is translated as CASSYRTYYGYTF.

This clone appeared once. The chain recombines TRBV30 with TRBJ2-3, with 7 positions matching TRBD1. The CDR3 covers 13 residues. V shed 7 bases, J shed 8 bases, and the junction held 12 bases outside the gene matches. CDR1 is GTSNPN, CDR2 SVGIG, per germline (reference sequence). CDR3 region: CAYSRDRGVTQYF. The CDR3 coding sequence is TGTGCCTATTCCCGGGACAGAGGGGTTACGCAGTATTTT.

V is TRBV10-3 and J is TRBJ1-1; unclear D gene. The germline V and J ends were trimmed by 2 bases and 4 bases, with 8 bases remaining between them. Germline CDR1 ENHRY, CDR2 SYGVKD. The CDR3 length is 13 residues. Written as DNA, the CDR3 is TGTGCCATCAGTGAGACCCGGGCCACTGAAGCTTTCTTT. This translates into CAISETRATEAFF.

The chain employs TRBV5-5 and TRBJ1-6; D perhaps matches TRBD1 (6 bases). Germline-derived CDR1 and CDR2 are SGHKS and YYEKEE (reference sequence). Trimming cost V 2 bases and J 8 bases, with 17 bases left between them. CDR3 size: 16 residues. CDR3 loop: CASSFRNRVTDSPLHF. In nucleotides, the CDR3 is TGTGCCAGCAGCTTCCGAAACAGGGTAACGGATTCACCCCTCCACTTT. The full variable domain, completed using reference TRBV5-5 and TRBJ1-6, is DAGVTQSPTHLIKTRGQQVTLRCSPISGHKSVSWYQQVLGQGPQFIFQYYEKEERGRGNFPDRFSARQFPNYSSELNVNALLLGDSALYLCASSFRNRVTDSPLHFGNGTRLTVT.

This chain uses TRBV2 with TRBJ1-4; D gene uncertain. In germline, CDR1 is SNHLY, CDR2 FYNNEI. This CDR3 comprises 13 residues. Trimming stripped 8 bases from V and 7 bases from J, with 14 bases between. The CDR3 DNA reads TGTGCCAGCCGGAGGGATGGAGGTGAAAAACTGTTTTTT. It is translated as CASRRDGGEKLFF.

This rearrangement joins TRBV27 to TRBJ2-1; TRBD2 matches at 12 bases. This CDR3 has 14 amino acids. The germline V gene encodes CDR1 MNHEY and CDR2 SMNVEV (reference sequence). Losses at the gene ends were 2 bases for V and 10 bases for J; bases not matched to a gene: 3. CDR3 sequence reads: CASSLGLAGREQFF. The CDR3 nucleotides are TGTGCCAGCAGTTTAGGACTAGCGGGACGGGAGCAGTTCTTC.

The chain uses TRBV29-1 and TRBJ2-7; possible D gene TRBD2, 6 bases. Germline lookup yields CDR1 SQVTM and CDR2 ANQGSEA. V gave up 2 bases and J gave up 1 base, with 12 bases separating them. This CDR3 is built from 14 residues. CDR3 in DNA: TGCAGCGTTGAATATCCAGCGGGTTCCTACGAGCAGTACTTC. Residues: CSVEYPAGSYEQYF.

The rearrangement uses TRBV11-2 and TRBJ2-7; unclear D gene. The V gene's germline CDR1 is SGHAT and CDR2 FQNNGV. The CDR3 is 14 amino acids. V lost 1 base, J lost 2 bases, and 9 bases lay in between. CDR3 sequence: CASSLAGFPYEQYF. The CDR3 DNA reads as TGTGCCAGCAGCTTAGCCGGATTCCCCTACGAGCAGTACTTC.

V and J are TRBV5-8 and TRBJ2-2; a weak D match, TRBD1 (5 bases). Trimming shortened V by 3 bases and J by 4 bases, and 10 bases separated the two germline ends. The germline gives CDR1 SGHTS, CDR2 YDEGEE. The CDR3 totals 14 residues. DNA of the CDR3: TGTGCCAGCAGCTCTCCAGGGTTCACCGGGGAGCTGTTTTTT. It is translated as CASSSPGFTGELFF.

The V call is TRBV20-1, the J call TRBJ1-4; D is uncertain. The CDR3 length is 10 residues. Germline-derived CDR1 and CDR2 are DFQATT and SNEGSKA (reference sequence). The CDR3 DNA is TGCGGGCCCCTTCGGGAAAAACTGTTTTTT. This sequence encodes CGPLREKLFF.

This clone was picked up one time. This may stem from a read error, because a much larger clone lies one nucleotide away. This specimen includes other DNA sequences encoding the same CDR3. The V call is TRBV11-1, the J call TRBJ1-2; D not certain. Germline CDR1 reads SGHAT; CDR2 reads FQDESV (reference sequence). Trimming cost V 0 bases and J 8 bases, with 10 bases left between them. The CDR3 is made up of 13 amino acids. CDR3 nucleotide sequence: TGTGCCAGCAGCTTAGCACGCGGGTTCGGCTACACCTTC. It translates to CASSLARGFGYTF.

This clone was recorded once. The chain joins TRBV5-1 to TRBJ1-2; 7 positions agree with TRBD1. This CDR3 comprises 15 residues. Per germline, CDR1 SGHRS and CDR2 YFSETQ. Trimming removed 0 bases from V and 2 bases from J; junction bases left unmatched: 4. The CDR3 DNA follows: TGCGCCAGCAGCTTGGGGGGGACAGTCAACTATGGCTACACCTTC. Protein product: CASSLGGTVNYGYTF.